This T cell receptor beta chain was sequenced for a study of blood T cell dynamics during melanoma immunotherapy. Measured with immunoSEQ multiplex PCR; TCRdb has only the in-frame clones, and not every one. The table lists 8,000 or so clones, approximately 85% of them singletons. Germline CDR1 is SNHLY and CDR2 is FYNNEI. The CDR3 loop spans 17 amino acids. V was clipped by 5 bases and J by 0 bases; unmatched bases: 9. The sample's time point: week 3, after first cycle of checkpoint inhibitor. This specimen consisted of blood, obtained from a patient treated with checkpoint blockade. This chain connects TRBV2 to TRBJ2-1; 8 bases are a match to TRBD2. The TCR comes from a human donor with melanoma. This CDR3 reads CASSSRLAMSSYNEQFF. In DNA, the CDR3 is TGTGCCAGCAGTTCTCGACTAGCGATGAGCTCCTACAATGAGCAGTTCTTC.